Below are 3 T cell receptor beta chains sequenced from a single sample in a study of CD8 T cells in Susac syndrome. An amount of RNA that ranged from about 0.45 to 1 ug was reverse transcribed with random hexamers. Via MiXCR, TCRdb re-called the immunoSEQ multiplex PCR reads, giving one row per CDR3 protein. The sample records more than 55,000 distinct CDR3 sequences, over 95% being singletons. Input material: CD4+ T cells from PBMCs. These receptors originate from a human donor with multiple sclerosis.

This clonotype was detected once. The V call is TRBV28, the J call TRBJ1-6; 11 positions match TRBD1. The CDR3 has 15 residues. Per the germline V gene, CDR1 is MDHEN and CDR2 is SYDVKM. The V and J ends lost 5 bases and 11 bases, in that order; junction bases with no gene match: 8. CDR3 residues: CASSPPGQGGTPLHF. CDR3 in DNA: TGTGCCAGCAGTCCTCCGGGACAGGGGGGCACACCCCTCCACTTT.

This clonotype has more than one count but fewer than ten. CDR3 DNA sequence: TGCGCCAGCAGCTTGGACAGGGGCTACGAGCAGTACTTC. It is translated as CASSLDRGYEQYF. The chain employs TRBV5-1 and TRBJ2-7, with 7 bases that match TRBD1. J was trimmed by 3 bases and V by 0 bases; bases with no gene match: 0. The CDR3 covers 13 residues. The germline V gene encodes CDR1 SGHRS and CDR2 YFSETQ.

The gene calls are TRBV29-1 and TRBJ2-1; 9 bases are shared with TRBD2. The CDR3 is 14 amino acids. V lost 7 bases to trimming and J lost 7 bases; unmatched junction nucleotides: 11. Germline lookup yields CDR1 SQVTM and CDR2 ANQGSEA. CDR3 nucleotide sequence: TGCAGCGCCATACTAGCGGGCCTAGGGAATGAGCAGTTCTTC. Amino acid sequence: CSAILAGLGNEQFF.